A selection of T cell receptor beta chains follows, all from one sample in a study of coeliac disease. The method was immunoSEQ multiplex PCR; TCRdb's version includes in-frame clones alone and lacks a portion of them. The sample contains 4,000 to 5,500 clones, around three quarters of which appear only once. Material: lymphocytes from the gut lamina propria. Receptors were obtained from a young man with celiac disease on a gluten-free diet. The CDR3 runs from the conserved cysteine through the conserved F or W. The D gene is left open where the match is weak. The listing skips clone size in some rows; elsewhere it reads once, few, many or a size class.

>TRBV4-2|TRBJ1-2|NA|few
CASSQGGPRQASNYGYTF
TGTGCCAGCAGCCAAGGGGGTCCGAGACAGGCTTCTAACTATGGCTACACCTTC
>TRBV4-2|TRBJ1-6|TRBD1|NA
CASSQDRQGAGSPLHF
TGTGCCAGCAGCCAAGATAGGCAGGGGGCAGGGTCACCCCTCCACTTT
>TRBV28|TRBJ2-3|NA|once
CASEGLADTQYF
TGTGCCTCGGAGGGGCTCGCAGATACGCAGTATTTT
>TRBV9|TRBJ2-2|TRBD1|NA
CASSVTILGGDRARVNTGELFF
TGTGCCAGCAGCGTAACTATCCTGGGCGGGGACAGGGCTAGAGTGAACACCGGGGAGCTGTTTTTT
>TRBV6-1|TRBJ2-7|TRBD1|NA
CASSVQGSAYEQYF
TGTGCCAGCAGTGTACAGGGGTCGGCCTACGAGCAGTACTTC
>TRBV5-1|TRBJ2-1|NA|NA
CASSLLQGRNEQFF
TGCGCCAGCAGCTTGTTACAGGGCCGGAATGAGCAGTTCTTC
>TRBV6-1|TRBJ1-5|NA|NA
CASSEGGIENQPQHF
TGTGCCAGCAGTGAGGGGGGGATTGAAAATCAGCCCCAGCATTTT
>TRBV6-1|TRBJ1-4|NA|NA
CASNQGGPNEKLFF
TGTGCCAGCAACCAAGGCGGGCCTAATGAAAAACTGTTTTTT
>TRBV7-4|TRBJ2-7|TRBD2|NA
CASSINGLAGADLNPTYEQYF
TGTGCCAGCAGTATCAACGGACTAGCGGGGGCCGATTTAAACCCCACCTACGAGCAGTACTTC
>TRBV5-1|TRBJ2-6|NA|NA
CASSDDGGLGANVLTF
TGCGCCAGCAGCGACGACGGGGGGCTTGGGGCCAACGTCCTGACTTTC
>TRBV6-5|TRBJ2-5|NA|NA
CASSYLDFQETQYF
TGTGCCAGCAGTTACCTCGACTTCCAAGAGACCCAGTACTTC
>TRBV7-2|TRBJ2-2|NA|NA
CASSLRGTDGFANTGELFF
TGTGCCAGCAGCTTACGGGGGACCGACGGCTTCGCGAACACCGGGGAGCTGTTTTTT
>TRBV6-6|TRBJ1-2|NA|NA
CASSLNSYGYTF
TGTGCCAGCAGCTTAAACAGCTATGGCTACACCTTC
>TRBV27|TRBJ2-7|TRBD2|once
CASGLADLYEQYF
TGTGCCAGCGGACTAGCGGACCTCTACGAGCAGTACTTC
>TRBV9|TRBJ2-7|NA|NA
CASSVAPHQTYEQYF
TGTGCCAGCAGCGTGGCCCCCCACCAAACCTACGAGCAGTACTTC
>TRBV6-5|TRBJ1-1|NA|NA
CASRNTGWEAFF
TGTGCCAGCAGAAACACGGGTTGGGAAGCTTTCTTT
>TRBV9|TRBJ1-2|TRBD1|large
CASSGEDRRYNYGYTF
TGTGCCAGCAGCGGGGAGGACAGGCGGTATAACTATGGCTACACCTTC
>TRBV27|TRBJ2-2|NA|few
CASSFIRGTAWTGELFF
TGTGCCAGCAGTTTCATAAGGGGCACGGCGTGGACCGGGGAGCTGTTTTTT
>TRBV2|TRBJ2-5|NA|NA
CASSPRQQTETQYF
TGTGCCAGCAGCCCCAGACAACAAACGGAGACCCAGTACTTC
>TRBV6-6|TRBJ2-4|NA|NA
CASSQSGRGSKNIQYF
TGTGCCAGCAGTCAGTCAGGGAGGGGGTCCAAAAACATTCAGTACTTC
>TRBV7-9|TRBJ2-7|NA|NA
CASSSQTYEQYF
TGTGCCAGCAGCTCCCAGACCTACGAGCAGTACTTC
>TRBV10-3|TRBJ2-7|TRBD1|NA
CAINVGTGTPEPSYEQYF
TGTGCCATCAACGTGGGGACAGGGACTCCCGAACCGTCGTACGAGCAGTACTTC
>TRBV19|TRBJ1-1|NA|NA
CASRSSVEAFF
TGTGCCAGTAGATCGTCAGTCGAAGCTTTCTTT
>TRBV6-5|TRBJ1-2|NA|NA
CASSYSGGANGYTF
TGTGCCAGCAGTTACTCGGGGGGGGCTAATGGCTACACCTTC
>TRBV11-2|TRBJ2-3|TRBD2|once
CASSGGLEAYSTQYF
TGTGCCAGCAGCGGCGGACTAGAGGCGTATAGTACGCAGTATTTT
>TRBV18|TRBJ2-7|NA|NA
CASSPAGPYEQYF
TGTGCCAGCTCACCGGCGGGGCCCTACGAGCAGTACTTC
>TRBV27|TRBJ2-3|NA|NA
CASSRQTSTDTQYF
TGTGCCAGCAGTCGACAGACGAGCACAGATACGCAGTATTTT
>TRBV7-9|TRBJ2-7|TRBD2|NA
CASSPGGRHDGPYEQYF
TGTGCCAGCAGCCCCGGGGGGAGGCACGATGGACCCTACGAGCAGTACTTC
>TRBV28|TRBJ2-7|TRBD1|NA
CASSPSGQGGYEQYF
TGTGCCAGCAGTCCTTCCGGACAGGGCGGCTACGAGCAGTACTTC
>TRBV5-1|TRBJ1-1|NA|NA
CASSLGGSAFF
TGCGCCAGCAGCTTGGGAGGGAGCGCTTTCTTT
>TRBV18|TRBJ1-1|TRBD1|NA
CASSPGQGPNTEAFF
TGTGCCAGCTCACCGGGACAGGGACCAAACACTGAAGCTTTCTTT
>TRBV6-5|TRBJ2-2|NA|NA
CASTRGRVNTGELFF
TGTGCCAGCACGCGAGGCAGGGTAAACACCGGGGAGCTGTTTTTT
>TRBV7-7|TRBJ2-5|NA|NA
CASSAKLFQETQYF
TGTGCCAGCAGCGCTAAACTGTTCCAAGAGACCCAGTACTTC
>TRBV7-3|TRBJ2-5|TRBD2|NA
CASSKTRGGETQYF
TGTGCCAGCTCAAAAACGCGGGGGGGAGAGACCCAGTACTTC
>TRBV6-5|TRBJ2-7|NA|NA
CASSQHRGYEQYF
TGTGCCAGCAGCCAACACCGGGGCTACGAGCAGTACTTC